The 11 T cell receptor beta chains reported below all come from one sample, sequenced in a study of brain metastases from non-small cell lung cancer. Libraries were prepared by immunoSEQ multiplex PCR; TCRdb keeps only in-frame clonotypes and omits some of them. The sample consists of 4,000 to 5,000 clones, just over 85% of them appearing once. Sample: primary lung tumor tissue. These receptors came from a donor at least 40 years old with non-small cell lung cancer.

CDR3 in amino acids: CASSPTTGWLEDGYTF. Here the CDR3 DNA reads TGTGCCAGCAGTCCCACGACAGGGTGGTTAGAGGATGGCTACACCTTC. V and J are TRBV28 and TRBJ1-2, with TRBD1 matching over 7 bases. The germline gives CDR1 MDHEN, CDR2 SYDVKM. The CDR3 has 16 amino acids. With 5 bases clipped from V and 6 bases from J, the junction kept 15 bases outside the gene matches.

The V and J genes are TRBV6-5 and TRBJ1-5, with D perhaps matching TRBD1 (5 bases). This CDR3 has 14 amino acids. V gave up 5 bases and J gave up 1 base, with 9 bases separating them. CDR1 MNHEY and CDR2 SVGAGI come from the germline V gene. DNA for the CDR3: TGTGCCAGCAGTAAGCGGGACAGCAATCAGCCCCAGCATTTT. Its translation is CASSKRDSNQPQHF.

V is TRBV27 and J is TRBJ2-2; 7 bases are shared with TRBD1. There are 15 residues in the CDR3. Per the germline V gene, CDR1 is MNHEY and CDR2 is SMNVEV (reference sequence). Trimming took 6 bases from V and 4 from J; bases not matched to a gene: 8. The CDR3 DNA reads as TGTGCCAGCAGGACCCGGCCAGGGGGCACCGGGGAGCTGTTTTTT. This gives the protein CASRTRPGGTGELFF.

The CDR3 nucleotides are TGCGCCAGCACGCCGGGGACTTCGCAAGATACGCAGTATTTT. Protein sequence: CASTPGTSQDTQYF. The gene calls are TRBV5-1 and TRBJ2-3, with TRBD2 as a possible D gene (6 bases). The V end was cut by 6 bases, the J end by 5 bases, with 16 bases between. CDR3 size: 14 residues. In germline, CDR1 is SGHRS, CDR2 YFSETQ.

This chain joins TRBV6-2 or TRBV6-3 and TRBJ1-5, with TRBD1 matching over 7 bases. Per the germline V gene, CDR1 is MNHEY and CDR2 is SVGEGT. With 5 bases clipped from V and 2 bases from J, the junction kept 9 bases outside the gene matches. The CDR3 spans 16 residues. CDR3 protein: CASSPTGPGGNQPQHF. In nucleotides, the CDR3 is TGTGCCAGCAGTCCGACAGGGCCTGGCGGCAATCAGCCCCAGCATTTT.

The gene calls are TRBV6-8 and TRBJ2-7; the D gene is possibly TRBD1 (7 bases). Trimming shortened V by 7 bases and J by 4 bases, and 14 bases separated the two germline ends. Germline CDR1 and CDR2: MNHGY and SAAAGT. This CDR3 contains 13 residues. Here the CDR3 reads CASTRGAAYEQYF. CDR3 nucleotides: TGTGCCAGCACCAGGGGGGCGGCTTACGAGCAGTACTTC.

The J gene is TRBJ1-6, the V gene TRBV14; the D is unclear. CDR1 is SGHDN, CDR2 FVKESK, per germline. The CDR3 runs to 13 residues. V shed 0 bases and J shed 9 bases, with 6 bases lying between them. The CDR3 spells CASSQDIVSPLHF. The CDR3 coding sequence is TGTGCCAGCAGCCAAGATATTGTTTCACCCCTCCACTTT.

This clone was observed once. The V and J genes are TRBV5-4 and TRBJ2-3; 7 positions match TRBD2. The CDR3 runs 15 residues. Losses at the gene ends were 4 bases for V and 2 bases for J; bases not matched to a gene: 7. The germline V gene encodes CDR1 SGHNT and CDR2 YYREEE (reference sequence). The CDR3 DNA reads TGTGCCAGCAGCGGCAGCGGGATCCACACAGATACGCAGTATTTT. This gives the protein CASSGSGIHTDTQYF.

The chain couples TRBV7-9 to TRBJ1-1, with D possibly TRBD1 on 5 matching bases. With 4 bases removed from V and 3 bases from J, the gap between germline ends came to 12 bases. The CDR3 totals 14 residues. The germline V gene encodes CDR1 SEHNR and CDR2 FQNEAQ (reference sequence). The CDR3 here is CASSSYGTYTEAFF. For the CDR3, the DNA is TGTGCCAGCAGCTCATACGGGACGTACACTGAAGCTTTCTTT.

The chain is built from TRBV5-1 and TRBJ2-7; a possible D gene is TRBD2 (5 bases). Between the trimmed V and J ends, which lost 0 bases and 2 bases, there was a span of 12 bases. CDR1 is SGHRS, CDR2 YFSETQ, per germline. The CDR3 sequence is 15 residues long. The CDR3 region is CASSLAGDGTYEQYF. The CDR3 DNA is TGCGCCAGCAGCTTGGCCGGGGATGGGACCTACGAGCAGTACTTC.

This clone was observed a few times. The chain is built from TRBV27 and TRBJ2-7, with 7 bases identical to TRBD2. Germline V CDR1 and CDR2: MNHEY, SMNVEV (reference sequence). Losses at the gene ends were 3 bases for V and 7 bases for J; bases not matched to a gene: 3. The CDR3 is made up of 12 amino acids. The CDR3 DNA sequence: TGTGCCAGCAGTTTCGGGGGGAGGGAGCAGTACTTC. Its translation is CASSFGGREQYF.